The 8 T cell receptor beta chains given below trace back to one sample, sequenced in a study of shared clonotypes between healthy human individuals. Some clones are missing from TCRdb's copy, which holds only in-frame ones; the method was immunoSEQ multiplex PCR. The sample includes about 380,000 clones, 90% to 97% of them seen just once. Sequencing input: memory CD8+ T cells sorted from blood. Subset of the sample: CD45RO+ cells pooled with CCR7-negative TemRA cells. The receptors come from a man younger than 40 in good health.

The chain employs TRBV4-1 and TRBJ2-3; tentative D call: TRBD2 (5 bases). The V end lost 0 bases, the J end lost 2 bases, and 21 bases lay between the germline ends. Germline CDR1 is MGHRA and CDR2 is YSYEKL. This CDR3 has 19 residues. The CDR3 loop reads CASSQEGRAGGGSTDTQYF. The CDR3 coding sequence is TGCGCCAGCAGCCAAGAGGGTAGGGCAGGAGGAGGATCCACAGATACGCAGTATTTT.

The rearrangement links TRBV7-9 to TRBJ2-5; TRBD2 matches 14 bases. The germline V gene has CDR1 SEHNR and CDR2 FQNEAQ (reference sequence). The trim removed 4 bases at V and 2 bases at J, leaving 9 bases unmatched. This CDR3 comprises 18 residues. For the CDR3, the DNA is TGTGCCAGCAGCTCCGGGACTAGCGGGAGAGTTTGGCAAGAGACCCAGTACTTC. Its translation is CASSSGTSGRVWQETQYF.

This sequence joins TRBV7-9 and TRBJ2-1, with TRBD1 matching 12 bases. CDR3 length: 15 amino acids. From germline, CDR1 is SEHNR and CDR2 FQNEAQ (reference sequence). Trimming cost V 7 bases and J 8 bases; bases outside gene matches: 9. For the CDR3, the DNA is TGTGCCAGCATCACTTCCGGGACAGGGGGCGATGAGCAGTTCTTC. Its protein product is CASITSGTGGDEQFF.

This clone was seen a single time. This chain connects TRBV7-3 to TRBJ2-5, with D possibly matching TRBD1 (6 bases). V gave up 1 base and J gave up 0 bases, with 12 bases separating them. This CDR3 region has 16 residues. Germline-derived CDR1 and CDR2 are SGHTA and FQGTGA. CDR3 amino acids: CASSLINRDNQETQYF. In nucleotides, the CDR3 is TGTGCCAGCAGCTTAATTAATCGGGACAACCAAGAGACCCAGTACTTC.

This chain uses TRBV10-3 with TRBJ2-7, with D possibly called TRBD1 or TRBD2 (5 bases each). V lost 6 bases, J lost 0 bases, and 9 bases lay in between. The CDR3 is 13 amino acids. Germline V gives CDR1 ENHRY, CDR2 SYGVKD. The DNA of the CDR3 is TGTGCCATCAGCGGGACGGCCTCCTACGAGCAGTACTTC. Its protein product is CAISGTASYEQYF.

The chain is built from TRBV5-1 and TRBJ1-5; D might be TRBD1 (6 bases). V lost 4 bases, J lost 5 bases, and 10 bases lay in between. The length of the CDR3 is 13 residues. From germline, CDR1 is SGHRS and CDR2 YFSETQ. The CDR3 bases are TGCGCCAGCAGCGCGGACAGTGATCAGCCCCAGCATTTT. It specifies CASSADSDQPQHF.

J is TRBJ2-1 and V is TRBV27, with 9 bases matching TRBD1. The CDR3 has 16 residues. V lost 1 base to trimming and J lost 4 bases; unmatched junction nucleotides: 5. The germline CDR1 and CDR2 sequences are MNHEY and SMNVEV (reference sequence). In DNA, the CDR3 is TGTGCCAGCAGTTTATGGGACAGGGCCCCTTACAATGAGCAGTTCTTC. This gives the protein CASSLWDRAPYNEQFF.

This rearrangement joins TRBV14 to TRBJ2-1; D gene uncertain. V lost 2 bases and J 4 bases, leaving 6 bases between the germline ends. CDR1 SGHDN and CDR2 FVKESK come from the germline V gene. The length of the CDR3 is 13 residues. The CDR3 DNA is TGTGCCAGCAGCCAATGGCCATACAATGAGCAGTTCTTC. Residues: CASSQWPYNEQFF.